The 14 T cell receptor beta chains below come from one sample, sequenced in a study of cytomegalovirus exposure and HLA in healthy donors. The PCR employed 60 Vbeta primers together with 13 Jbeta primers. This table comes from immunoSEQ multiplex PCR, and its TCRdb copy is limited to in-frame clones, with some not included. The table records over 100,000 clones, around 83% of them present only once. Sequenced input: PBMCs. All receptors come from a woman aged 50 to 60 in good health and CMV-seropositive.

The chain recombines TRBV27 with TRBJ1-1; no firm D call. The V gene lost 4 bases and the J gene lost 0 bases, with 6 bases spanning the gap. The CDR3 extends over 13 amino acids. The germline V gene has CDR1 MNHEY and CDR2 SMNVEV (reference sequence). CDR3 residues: CASSSYLNTEAFF. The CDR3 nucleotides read TGTGCCAGCAGTTCTTACTTGAACACTGAAGCTTTCTTT.

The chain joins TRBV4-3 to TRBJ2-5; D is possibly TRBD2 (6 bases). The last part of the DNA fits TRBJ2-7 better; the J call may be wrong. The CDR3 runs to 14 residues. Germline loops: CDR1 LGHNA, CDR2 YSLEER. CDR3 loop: CASSLLATDGEQYF. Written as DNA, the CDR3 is TGCGCCAGCAGTTTGCTAGCGACGGATGGCGAGCAGTACTTC.

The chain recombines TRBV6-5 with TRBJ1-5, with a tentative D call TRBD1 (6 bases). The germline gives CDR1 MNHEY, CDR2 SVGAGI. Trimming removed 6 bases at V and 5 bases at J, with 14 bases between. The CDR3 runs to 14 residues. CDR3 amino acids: CASRTGGAYQPQHF. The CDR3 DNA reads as TGTGCCAGCAGGACGGGGGGCGCGTATCAGCCCCAGCATTTT.

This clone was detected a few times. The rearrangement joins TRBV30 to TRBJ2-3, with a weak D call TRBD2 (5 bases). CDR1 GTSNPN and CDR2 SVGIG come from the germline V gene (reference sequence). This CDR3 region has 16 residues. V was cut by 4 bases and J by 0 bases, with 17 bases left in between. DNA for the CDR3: TGTGCCTGGATCGCTAGCCCTACCTTTAGCACAGATACGCAGTATTTT. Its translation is CAWIASPTFSTDTQYF.

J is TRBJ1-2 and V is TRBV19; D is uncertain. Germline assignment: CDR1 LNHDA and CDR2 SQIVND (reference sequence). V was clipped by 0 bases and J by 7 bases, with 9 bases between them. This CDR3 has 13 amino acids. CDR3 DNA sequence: TGTGCCAGTAGTATAGACTTCGAGTCTGGCTACACCTTC. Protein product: CASSIDFESGYTF.

CDR3 protein: CASNNRDRGTRGYTF. CDR3 nucleotides: TGTGCCAGTAACAACCGGGACAGGGGAACCCGTGGCTACACCTTC. V is TRBV19 and J is TRBJ1-2; 10 nucleotides align to TRBD1. The germline CDR1 and CDR2 sequences are LNHDA and SQIVND (reference sequence). J gave up 7 bases and V 7 bases, and 12 bases lay outside the gene matches. The CDR3 has 15 residues.

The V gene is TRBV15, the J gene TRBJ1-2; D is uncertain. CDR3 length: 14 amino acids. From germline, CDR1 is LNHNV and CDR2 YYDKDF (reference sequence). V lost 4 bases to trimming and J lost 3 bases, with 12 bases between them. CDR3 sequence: CATSTRLHYYGYTF. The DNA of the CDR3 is TGTGCCACCAGCACTCGACTGCATTACTATGGCTACACCTTC.

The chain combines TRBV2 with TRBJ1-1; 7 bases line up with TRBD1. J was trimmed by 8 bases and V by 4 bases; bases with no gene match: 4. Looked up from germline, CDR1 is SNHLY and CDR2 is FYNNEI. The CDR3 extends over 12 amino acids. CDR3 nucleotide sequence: TGTGCCAGCAGTGTGGAACAGGGGGAAGCTTTCTTT. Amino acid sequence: CASSVEQGEAFF.

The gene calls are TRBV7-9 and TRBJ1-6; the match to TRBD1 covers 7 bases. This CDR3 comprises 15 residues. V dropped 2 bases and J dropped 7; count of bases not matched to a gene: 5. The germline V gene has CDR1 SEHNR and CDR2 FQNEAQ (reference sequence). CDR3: CASSLQTGQNSPLHF. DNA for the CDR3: TGTGCCAGCAGCTTACAGACAGGGCAAAATTCACCCCTCCACTTT. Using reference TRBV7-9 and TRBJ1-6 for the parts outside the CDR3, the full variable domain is DTGVSQNPRHKITKRGQNVTFRCDPISEHNRLYWYRQTLGQGPEFLTYFQNEAQLEKSRLLSDRFSAERPKGSFSTLEIQRTEQGDSAMYLCASSLQTGQNSPLHFGNGTRLTVT.

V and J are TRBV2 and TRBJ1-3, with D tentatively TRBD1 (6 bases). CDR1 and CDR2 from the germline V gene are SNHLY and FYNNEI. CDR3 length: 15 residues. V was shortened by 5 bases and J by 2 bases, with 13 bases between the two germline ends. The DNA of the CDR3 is TGTGCCAGCAGTCAAACAGGGTCGACTGGAAACACCATATATTTT. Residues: CASSQTGSTGNTIYF.

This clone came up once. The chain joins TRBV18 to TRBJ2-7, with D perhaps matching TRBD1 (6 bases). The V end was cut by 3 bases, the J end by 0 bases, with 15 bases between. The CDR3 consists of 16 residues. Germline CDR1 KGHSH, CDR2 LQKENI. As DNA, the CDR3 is TGTGCCAGCTCACCCCCGGGACATACTAGCTCCTACGAGCAGTACTTC. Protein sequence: CASSPPGHTSSYEQYF.

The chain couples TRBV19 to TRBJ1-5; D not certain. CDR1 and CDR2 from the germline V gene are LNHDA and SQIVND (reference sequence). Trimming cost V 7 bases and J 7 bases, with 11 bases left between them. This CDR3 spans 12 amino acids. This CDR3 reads CASISYGQPQHF. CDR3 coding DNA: TGTGCCAGTATATCCTACGGGCAGCCCCAGCATTTT.

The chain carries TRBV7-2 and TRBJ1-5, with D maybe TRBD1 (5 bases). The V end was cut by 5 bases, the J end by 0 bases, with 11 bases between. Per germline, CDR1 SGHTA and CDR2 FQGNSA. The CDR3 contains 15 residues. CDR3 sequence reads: CASSLGLYSNQPQHF. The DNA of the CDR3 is TGTGCCAGCAGCCTGGGACTTTATAGCAATCAGCCCCAGCATTTT.

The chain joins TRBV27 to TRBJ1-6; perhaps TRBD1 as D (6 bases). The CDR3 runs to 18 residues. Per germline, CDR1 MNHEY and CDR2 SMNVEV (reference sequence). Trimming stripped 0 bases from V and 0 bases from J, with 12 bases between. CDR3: CASSLSTGPSSYNSPLHF. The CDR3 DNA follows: TGTGCCAGCAGTTTATCTACAGGGCCCAGCTCCTATAATTCACCCCTCCACTTT.